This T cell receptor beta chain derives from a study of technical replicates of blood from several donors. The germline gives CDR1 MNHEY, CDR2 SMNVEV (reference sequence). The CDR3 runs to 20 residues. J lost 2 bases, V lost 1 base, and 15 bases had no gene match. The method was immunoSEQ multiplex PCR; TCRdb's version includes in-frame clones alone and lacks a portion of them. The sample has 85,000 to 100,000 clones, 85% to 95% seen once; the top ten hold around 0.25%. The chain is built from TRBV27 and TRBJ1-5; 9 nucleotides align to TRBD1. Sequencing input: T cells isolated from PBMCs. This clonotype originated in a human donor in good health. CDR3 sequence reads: CASSLFSRTGDLRGNQPQHF. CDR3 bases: TGTGCCAGCAGTTTATTTTCCAGGACAGGGGATCTGAGGGGCAATCAGCCCCAGCATTTT.